Following are 25 T cell receptor beta chains from one sample sequenced in a study of neoadjuvant nivolumab and ipilimumab in lung cancer. Clones were sequenced by immunoSEQ multiplex PCR, and TCRdb holds only the in-frame ones, with some missing. The sample contains about 7,000 clones, over 80% of which appear only once. The sequenced sample was tumor tissue, obtained after neoadjuvant nivolumab, alone or with ipilimumab, at or shortly before surgery. The receptors originated from an adult with non-small cell lung cancer.

This sequence joins TRBV6-6 and TRBJ1-5, with D unclear. In germline, CDR1 is MNHNY, CDR2 SVGAGI (reference sequence). Trimming stripped 7 bases from V and 9 bases from J, with 16 bases between. The CDR3 length is 13 residues. This CDR3 is CASNGVGDRPQHF. The CDR3 DNA sequence: TGTGCCAGCAATGGGGTCGGAGATCGGCCCCAGCATTTT.

The CDR3 here is CASSEDRANTEAFF. The CDR3 nucleotides read TGTGCCAGCAGCGAGGACAGGGCGAACACTGAAGCTTTCTTT. The chain joins TRBV2 to TRBJ1-1; 8 nucleotides line up with TRBD1. Germline V gene data show CDR1 as SNHLY and CDR2 as FYNNEI. CDR3 size: 14 residues. V lost 6 bases and J lost 1; bases outside the gene matches: 4.

J is TRBJ1-4 and V is TRBV6-5; D might be TRBD1 (5 bases). This CDR3 spans 15 amino acids. Per germline, CDR1 MNHEY and CDR2 SVGAGI. The V end lost 6 bases, the J end lost 3 bases, and 14 bases lay between the germline ends. The CDR3 nucleotides read TGTGCCAGCAGCTTCAGGGTGGCAGCTAATGAAAAACTGTTTTTT. It is translated as CASSFRVAANEKLFF.

The rearrangement uses TRBV5-4 and TRBJ1-3; D is unresolved. There are 14 residues in the CDR3. The V gene's germline CDR1 is SGHNT and CDR2 YYREEE (reference sequence). V was clipped by 5 bases and J by 3 bases, with 12 bases between them. The CDR3 sequence is CASRSGNNGNTIYF. In DNA form, the CDR3 reads TGTGCCAGCAGGTCGGGGAATAATGGAAACACCATATATTTT.

This sequence joins TRBV6-1 and TRBJ2-7, with TRBD1 identical over 9 bases. This CDR3 is 15 amino acids long. The germline gives CDR1 MNHNS, CDR2 SASEGT. J gave up 4 bases and V 0 bases, and 4 bases lay outside the gene matches. The CDR3 coding sequence is TGTGCCAGCAGTGAAGCGGTGGACAGGGGTTACGAGCAGTACTTC. Protein product: CASSEAVDRGYEQYF.

J is TRBJ2-7 and V is TRBV5-8; 9 nucleotides line up with TRBD1. Trimming at V came to 6 bases and at J to 3 bases, leaving 7 bases not matched to a gene. The CDR3 runs 14 residues. Germline V CDR1 and CDR2: SGHTS, YDEGEE. CDR3 amino acids: CASKIGTGLYEQYF. CDR3 DNA sequence: TGTGCCAGCAAAATTGGGACAGGGCTCTACGAGCAGTACTTC.

This clone showed up just once. The rearrangement uses TRBV2 and TRBJ1-1; D remains unclear. V gave up 5 bases and J gave up 4 bases, with 11 bases separating them. The CDR3 length is 13 residues. The germline V gene has CDR1 SNHLY and CDR2 FYNNEI. This CDR3 reads CASSSPIRTEAFF. CDR3 nucleotide sequence: TGTGCCAGCAGTTCGCCGATCCGCACTGAAGCTTTCTTT. The variable domain in full, with the rest retrieved from reference TRBV2 and TRBJ1-1, is EPEVTQTPSHQVTQMGQEVILRCVPISNHLYFYWYRQILGQKVEFLVSFYNNEISEKSEIFDDQFSVERPDGSNFTLKIRSTKLEDSAMYFCASSSPIRTEAFFGQGTRLTVV.

The gene calls are TRBV25-1 and TRBJ1-6, with D possibly TRBD1 on 5 matching bases. CDR3 length equals 14 residues. V shed 4 bases and J shed 7 bases, with 11 bases lying between them. Germline assignment: CDR1 MGHDK and CDR2 SYGVNS. This chain's CDR3 is CASSVRGGNSPLHF. In DNA, the CDR3 is TGTGCCAGCAGTGTGCGGGGGGGGAATTCACCCCTCCACTTT.

The chain uses TRBV15 and TRBJ1-4; TRBD1 might be the D (6 bases). CDR3 length equals 16 residues. V shed 3 bases and J shed 3 bases, with 14 bases lying between them. Looked up from germline, CDR1 is LNHNV and CDR2 is YYDKDF (reference sequence). The CDR3 bases are TGTGCCACCAGCAGCGACGAAGGGGGTGCTAATGAAAAACTGTTTTTT. Amino acid sequence: CATSSDEGGANEKLFF.

The chain uses TRBV2 and TRBJ2-1; TRBD1 matches 10 bases. With 9 bases clipped from V and 3 bases from J, the junction kept 8 bases outside the gene matches. This CDR3 has 15 residues. Germline CDR1 and CDR2: SNHLY and FYNNEI. The DNA for the CDR3 is TGTGCCAGTGCCCGGGGGACAGGGGACTACAATGAGCAGTTCTTC. As protein: CASARGTGDYNEQFF.

The V and J genes are TRBV9 and TRBJ2-3; TRBD1 might be the D (5 bases). This CDR3 comprises 15 residues. The V gene's germline CDR1 is SGDLS and CDR2 YYNGEE. With 1 base removed from V and 0 bases from J, the gap between germline ends came to 9 bases. CDR3 residues: CASSVRAGSTDTQYF. The CDR3 region has the DNA TGTGCCAGCAGCGTACGGGCAGGGAGCACAGATACGCAGTATTTT.

This chain joins TRBV6-1 and TRBJ2-7; 9 bases fit TRBD1. The junction had 0 bases not matched to a gene; V was cut back by 6 bases and J by 3 bases. This CDR3 is 12 amino acids long. Germline lookup yields CDR1 MNHNS and CDR2 SASEGT. CDR3 nucleotides: TGTGCCAGCAGGACAGGGGGCTACGAGCAGTACTTC. This encodes CASRTGGYEQYF.

The V and J genes are TRBV5-1 and TRBJ1-1, with 7 bases matching TRBD1. The CDR3 has 14 residues. The germline V gene has CDR1 SGHRS and CDR2 YFSETQ. V was clipped by 3 bases and J by 1 base; unmatched bases: 3. The CDR3, as DNA: TGCGCCAGCAGCTCGGGACAGCCGAACACTGAAGCTTTCTTT. Protein sequence: CASSSGQPNTEAFF.

The rearrangement uses TRBV14 and TRBJ2-7; no clear D. The germline V gene has CDR1 SGHDN and CDR2 FVKESK. V lost 3 bases and J lost 0, with 3 bases in between. CDR3 size: 12 residues. Written as DNA, the CDR3 is TGTGCCAGCAGCCACCCCTCCTACGAGCAGTACTTC. Its protein is CASSHPSYEQYF.

The rearrangement uses TRBV5-1 and TRBJ1-2; 10 nucleotides align to TRBD1. Germline CDR1 is SGHRS and CDR2 is YFSETQ. CDR3 length: 12 residues. J gave up 10 bases and V 2 bases, and 2 bases lay outside the gene matches. The CDR3 sequence is CASSFGTGDYTF. The CDR3, as DNA: TGCGCCAGCAGCTTCGGGACAGGGGACTACACCTTC.

The DNA for the CDR3 is TGTGCCAGCAGTTTATTACAGGAGAATCAGCCCCAGCATTTT. As protein: CASSLLQENQPQHF. The chain combines TRBV28 with TRBJ1-5; tentatively, D is TRBD1 (5 bases). The CDR3 runs to 14 residues. Germline-derived CDR1 and CDR2 are MDHEN and SYDVKM. Trimming shortened V by 1 base and J by 4 bases, and 8 bases separated the two germline ends.

The chain employs TRBV9 and TRBJ1-1; D remains unclear. The germline V gene encodes CDR1 SGDLS and CDR2 YYNGEE. This CDR3 region has 12 residues. Trimming took off 3 bases at V and 1 base at J, with 4 bases between the two ends. This CDR3 reads CASSAGNTEAFF. Here the CDR3 DNA reads TGTGCCAGCAGCGCCGGGAACACTGAAGCTTTCTTT. The variable domain in full, with the rest retrieved from reference TRBV9 and TRBJ1-1, is DSGVTQTPKHLITATGQRVTLRCSPRSGDLSVYWYQQSLDQGLQFLIQYYNGEERAKGNILERFSAQQFPDLHSELNLSSLELGDSALYFCASSAGNTEAFFGQGTRLTVV.

The chain combines TRBV27 with TRBJ1-1; tentative D call: TRBD1 (5 bases). Trimming pared 6 bases from V and 9 bases from J, leaving 11 bases between. CDR3 size: 11 residues. Germline CDR1 reads MNHEY; CDR2 reads SMNVEV (reference sequence). CDR3 loop: CASSLGPQAFF. The CDR3, as DNA: TGTGCCAGCAGCCTGGGGCCCCAAGCTTTCTTT.

The chain couples TRBV7-2 to TRBJ2-5; a possible D gene is TRBD2 (6 bases). V was trimmed by 3 bases and J by 5 bases, leaving 16 bases between them. The CDR3 is made up of 15 amino acids. CDR1 and CDR2 from the germline V gene are SGHTA and FQGNSA. As DNA, the CDR3 is TGTGCCAGCAGCTTGGGGTACGGGGGATTGGAGACCCAGTACTTC. Amino acid sequence: CASSLGYGGLETQYF.

This sequence joins TRBV6-1 and TRBJ2-7; 9 bases match TRBD1. Losses at the gene ends were 6 bases for V and 2 bases for J; bases not matched to a gene: 2. Germline V gives CDR1 MNHNS, CDR2 SASEGT. The CDR3 runs 13 residues. CDR3 coding DNA: TGTGCCAGCAGGACAGGGGGTCCCTACGAGCAGTACTTC. This encodes CASRTGGPYEQYF.

V is TRBV19 and J is TRBJ1-5, with 8 bases identical to TRBD1. Germline CDR1 is LNHDA and CDR2 is SQIVND (reference sequence). The CDR3 spans 14 residues. V lost 7 bases and J lost 6; bases outside the gene matches: 8. The CDR3 coding sequence is TGTGCCAGTACCTCAGGGGGCTCGGGTCAGCCCCAGCATTTT. This gives the protein CASTSGGSGQPQHF.

This chain joins TRBV5-1 and TRBJ1-1; D perhaps matches TRBD1 (5 bases). This CDR3 comprises 16 residues. Germline V gene sequence: CDR1 SGHRS, CDR2 YFSETQ. V lost 5 bases to trimming and J lost 3 bases, with 20 bases between them. Here the CDR3 reads CASSYRDSLWDTEAFF. In DNA form, the CDR3 reads TGCGCCAGCAGTTACCGGGACTCCCTTTGGGACACTGAAGCTTTCTTT.

The rearrangement joins TRBV18 to TRBJ1-6; 10 nucleotides agree with TRBD1. The CDR3 covers 15 residues. Trimming took 6 bases from V and 7 from J; bases not matched to a gene: 6. Germline values: CDR1 KGHSH, CDR2 LQKENI. CDR3 coding DNA: TGTGCCAGCTCCCCGGGACAGGGGCAAAATTCACCCCTCCACTTT. As protein: CASSPGQGQNSPLHF.

This chain joins TRBV10-3 and TRBJ2-7; D is uncertain. CDR3 length equals 12 residues. V gave up 4 bases and J gave up 3 bases, with 7 bases separating them. CDR1 and CDR2 (germline): ENHRY, SYGVKD. The DNA of the CDR3 is TGTGCCATCAGTGGGGGAAGCTACGAGCAGTACTTC. This sequence encodes CAISGGSYEQYF.

The chain recombines TRBV2 with TRBJ1-5; the match to TRBD1 covers 7 bases. The germline CDR1 and CDR2 sequences are SNHLY and FYNNEI. J gave up 3 bases and V 6 bases, and 8 bases lay outside the gene matches. The CDR3 runs 15 residues. CDR3 sequence (DNA): TGTGCCAGCAGAGGGAGGACAGGCTTCAATCAGCCCCAGCATTTT. Its translation is CASRGRTGFNQPQHF.